Each of the 20 T cell receptor beta chains below was sequenced from the same sample in a study of shared clonotypes between healthy human individuals. This table comes from immunoSEQ multiplex PCR, and its TCRdb copy is limited to in-frame clones, with some not included. The sample holds about 1.1 million clones; about 80% are singletons and the top ten take 0.4% to 0.55%. Material for sequencing was memory CD4+ T cells from PBMCs. Stated subset: CD45RA-negative fraction. These receptor sequences come from a man aged 18 to 29 in good health. Some clones in this sample may be carry-over from other donors' samples.

This chain uses TRBV2 with TRBJ2-7; D remains ambiguous. The ends were cut back, 6 bases at V and 0 bases at J, with 12 bases in the middle. CDR3 length: 14 residues. Germline loops: CDR1 SNHLY, CDR2 FYNNEI. The CDR3 sequence: CASRGQLFSYEQYF. Written as DNA, the CDR3 is TGTGCCAGCAGGGGCCAGCTATTCTCCTACGAGCAGTACTTC. The variable domain in full, completed from reference TRBV2 and TRBJ2-7, reads EPEVTQTPSHQVTQMGQEVILRCVPISNHLYFYWYRQILGQKVEFLVSFYNNEISEKSEIFDDQFSVERPDGSNFTLKIRSTKLEDSAMYFCASRGQLFSYEQYFGPGTRLTVT.

The rearrangement joins TRBV5-1 to TRBJ2-2; D gene uncertain. CDR1 is SGHRS, CDR2 YFSETQ, per germline. CDR3 length: 13 amino acids. The V end was cut by 6 bases, the J end by 1 base, with 7 bases between. The CDR3 region is CASNLGNTGELFF. The CDR3 nucleotides read TGCGCCAGCAACCTTGGGAACACCGGGGAGCTGTTTTTT. Together with reference TRBV5-1 and TRBJ2-2, the CDR3 gives the full variable domain: KAGVTQTPRYLIKTRGQQVTLSCSPISGHRSVSWYQQTPGQGLQFLFEYFSETQRNKGNFPGRFSGRQFSNSRSEMNVSTLELGDSALYLCASNLGNTGELFFGEGSRLTVL.

This chain connects TRBV6-5 to TRBJ2-1; 8 bases match TRBD2. CDR1 and CDR2 (germline): MNHEY, SVGAGI. The CDR3 has 15 residues. The V segment lost 3 bases and the J segment 7 bases; nucleotides outside the gene matches: 8. The CDR3 here is CASSYFGGAGNEQFF. CDR3 in DNA: TGTGCCAGCAGTTATTTCGGGGGGGCTGGTAATGAGCAGTTCTTC.

V is TRBV9 and J is TRBJ2-2; TRBD2 agrees at 9 bases. Looked up from germline, CDR1 is SGDLS and CDR2 is YYNGEE. V was clipped by 2 bases and J by 0 bases; unmatched bases: 5. The CDR3 has 17 residues. The CDR3 DNA follows: TGTGCCAGCAGCGTCGGGCCTAGCGGGACGAACACCGGGGAGCTGTTTTTT. Encoded protein: CASSVGPSGTNTGELFF.

V and J are TRBV6-1 and TRBJ2-3; D is unclear. This CDR3 has 14 amino acids. V lost 8 bases to trimming and J lost 0 bases, with 12 bases between them. CDR1 MNHNS and CDR2 SASEGT come from the germline V gene. The CDR3 DNA sequence: TGTGCCAGCCGCCAAGGCCTGAGCACAGATACGCAGTATTTT. Protein: CASRQGLSTDTQYF.

The rearrangement joins TRBV6-6 to TRBJ2-1; maybe TRBD2 (5 bases). Germline loops: CDR1 MNHNY, CDR2 SVGAGI (reference sequence). The CDR3 extends over 15 amino acids. V lost 7 bases and J 10 bases, leaving 23 bases between the germline ends. This chain's CDR3 is CASNLLGSSSTEQFF. As DNA, the CDR3 is TGTGCCAGCAATTTACTAGGGAGTAGTTCTACCGAGCAGTTCTTC.

V is TRBV7-8 and J is TRBJ1-2; TRBD1 might be the D (6 bases). The germline gives CDR1 SGHVS, CDR2 FQNEAQ. V dropped 3 bases and J dropped 3 bases, with 8 bases sitting between them. CDR3 size: 13 residues. CDR3 sequence reads: CASSLTGDYGYTF. CDR3 nucleotide sequence: TGTGCCAGCAGCTTGACAGGAGACTATGGCTACACCTTC.

The gene calls are TRBV30 and TRBJ2-1; D unresolved. The CDR3 totals 12 residues. Germline assignment: CDR1 GTSNPN and CDR2 SVGIG (reference sequence). The V end was cut by 5 bases, the J end by 5 bases, with 10 bases between. In DNA form, the CDR3 reads TGTGCCTGGGGGGTCCAGAACAATGAGCAGTTCTTC. It translates to CAWGVQNNEQFF.

The chain links TRBV6-1 to TRBJ1-2; TRBD1 matches 8 bases. Trimming at V came to 4 bases and at J to 3 bases, leaving 10 bases not matched to a gene. The CDR3 runs 16 residues. Germline lookup yields CDR1 MNHNS and CDR2 SASEGT. CDR3 amino acids: CASSGLQGAQDYGYTF. Here the CDR3 DNA reads TGTGCCAGCAGTGGACTGCAGGGGGCGCAGGACTATGGCTACACCTTC.

The chain employs TRBV7-2 and TRBJ2-5; D remains ambiguous. Trimming shortened V by 1 base and J by 5 bases, and 14 bases separated the two germline ends. This CDR3 has 15 amino acids. Germline-derived CDR1 and CDR2 are SGHTA and FQGNSA. CDR3 sequence (DNA): TGTGCCAGCAGCTTAGAGGCTGTCCCAGGCGAGACCCAGTACTTC. Its translation is CASSLEAVPGETQYF.

This clone was seen a single time. V and J are TRBV2 and TRBJ2-5; D possibly uses TRBD1 or TRBD2 (6 bases each). The germline V gene encodes CDR1 SNHLY and CDR2 FYNNEI. The CDR3 has 13 amino acids. V gave up 8 bases and J gave up 6 bases, with 16 bases separating them. The CDR3 DNA reads as TGTGCCAGCTATGAGGGGGGCTCGAAGACCCAGTACTTC. The encoded protein is CASYEGGSKTQYF.

The genes are TRBV11-2 and TRBJ1-3; no firm D call. The CDR3 extends over 16 amino acids. From germline, CDR1 is SGHAT and CDR2 FQNNGV. V lost 0 bases and J 2 bases, leaving 11 bases between the germline ends. The CDR3 DNA follows: TGTGCCAGCAGCTTAGATCTTGGAAGGGCTGGAAACACCATATATTTT. The encoded protein is CASSLDLGRAGNTIYF.

V gene TRBV20-1 combines with J gene TRBJ2-5; D unresolved. TRBJ2-7 matches the DNA end more closely, so the J call is doubtful. The CDR3 loop spans 11 amino acids. Per germline, CDR1 DFQATT and CDR2 SNEGSKA (reference sequence). The CDR3 coding sequence is TGCAGTGCTAGTCTAGGTTACGAGCAGTACTTC. Translating it yields CSASLGYEQYF.

Details on this clone: Different DNA sequences within this sample yield the same CDR3. The V gene is TRBV2, the J gene TRBJ2-7, with a possible D match to TRBD1 (6 bases). V was shortened by 2 bases and J by 0 bases, with 8 bases between the two germline ends. The CDR3 loop spans 14 amino acids. Germline-derived CDR1 and CDR2 are SNHLY and FYNNEI. The CDR3 DNA reads TGTGCCAGCAGTGAACAGGGGAGCTCCTACGAGCAGTACTTC. Translation: CASSEQGSSYEQYF.

The chain carries TRBV18 and TRBJ1-1; TRBD1 might be the D (5 bases). This CDR3 contains 15 residues. V lost 3 bases to trimming and J lost 2 bases, with 13 bases between them. Germline CDR1 and CDR2: KGHSH and LQKENI. The CDR3: CASSPWNQGNTEAFF. The CDR3 DNA reads as TGTGCCAGCTCACCTTGGAATCAGGGCAACACTGAAGCTTTCTTT.

The genes are TRBV4-2 and TRBJ2-4; 12 positions agree with TRBD2. Germline V gene lookup returns CDR1 LGHNA and CDR2 YNFKEQ. J was trimmed by 1 base and V by 5 bases; bases with no gene match: 3. The CDR3 contains 16 residues. The CDR3 protein is CASSSSGRAAKNIQYF. DNA of the CDR3: TGTGCCAGCAGCTCTAGCGGGAGGGCCGCCAAAAACATTCAGTACTTC.

The chain links TRBV30 to TRBJ2-5; weak D call: TRBD2 (5 bases). Germline V CDR1 and CDR2: GTSNPN, SVGIG (reference sequence). V was clipped by 3 bases and J by 2 bases, with 7 bases between them. The CDR3 loop spans 12 amino acids. CDR3 coding DNA: TGTGCCTGGAGACTAGATCAAGAGACCCAGTACTTC. This gives the protein CAWRLDQETQYF.

V and J are TRBV10-3 and TRBJ1-2; 8 nucleotides align to TRBD1. The CDR3 covers 16 residues. Trimming removed 1 base from V and 4 bases from J; junction bases left unmatched: 8. The germline CDR1 and CDR2 sequences are ENHRY and SYGVKD. The CDR3 coding sequence is TGTGCCATCAGTGAGTTAAGGGGGACAGGAGCCTATGGCTACACCTTC. This sequence encodes CAISELRGTGAYGYTF.

In its sample, this clone was seen once. The rearrangement uses TRBV28 and TRBJ2-1; TRBD2 aligns across 9 bases. This CDR3 has 16 residues. V shed 5 bases, J shed 2 bases, and the junction held 7 bases outside the gene matches. Germline-derived CDR1 and CDR2 are MDHEN and SYDVKM. The CDR3 DNA reads as TGTGCCAGCAGTCCCGTCACTAGCGGGCCCTACAATGAGCAGTTCTTC. Translation: CASSPVTSGPYNEQFF. Full variable domain (rest looked up from reference TRBV28 and TRBJ2-1): DVKVTQSSRYLVKRTGEKVFLECVQDMDHENMFWYRQDPGLGLRLIYFSYDVKMKEKGDIPEGYSVSREKKERFSLILESASTNQTSMYLCASSPVTSGPYNEQFFGPGTRLTVL.

V gene TRBV6-5 combines with J gene TRBJ2-2, with TRBD1 matching 7 bases. V lost 2 bases to trimming and J lost 4 bases; unmatched junction nucleotides: 7. The CDR3 is 16 amino acids. The germline gives CDR1 MNHEY, CDR2 SVGAGI. The CDR3 loop reads CASSYEGARGTGELFF. CDR3 nucleotides: TGTGCCAGCAGTTACGAGGGGGCTCGTGGCACCGGGGAGCTGTTTTTT.